The 22 T cell receptor beta chains given below trace back to one sample, sequenced in a study of OX40 agonist ivuxolimab in advanced cancers. To prepare the library, the immunoSEQ multiplex PCR assay was applied. TCRdb holds this immuneACCESS table with in-frame rearrangements only. Some clones are missing; in checked studies, unresolved V genes explain under half, and the rest has no known cause. The sample contains tens of thousands of clones, approximately 80% of them found a single time. Together, the top ten hold less than 3% of the sample. The material sequenced was CD4+ or CD8+ T cells sorted from blood, taken in a trial of the OX40 agonist ivuxolimab. The source is an adult with an advanced solid tumor such as melanoma, head and neck, liver or kidney cancer.

V gene TRBV20-1 combines with J gene TRBJ2-3; possibly TRBD2 for D (5 bases). Germline V lookup: CDR1 DFQATT, CDR2 SNEGSKA (reference sequence). Trimming pared 3 bases from V and 5 bases from J, leaving 6 bases between. CDR3 length: 11 residues. Written as DNA, the CDR3 is TGCAGTGCTAGCCGGGGAGATACGCAGTATTTT. Amino acid sequence: CSASRGDTQYF.

The CDR3 DNA reads as TGTGCCAGCAGCCAAGATCCCACTAGCGCTAGACCCAAGCAGTTCTTC. The encoded protein is CASSQDPTSARPKQFF. The V and J genes are TRBV4-2 and TRBJ2-1, with 7 bases identical to TRBD2. The CDR3 is 16 amino acids. CDR1 LGHNA and CDR2 YNFKEQ come from the germline V gene. The V segment lost 0 bases and the J segment 11 bases; nucleotides outside the gene matches: 13.

V gene TRBV6-5 combines with J gene TRBJ2-3; D could derive from TRBD1 or TRBD2 (5 bases each). V dropped 6 bases and J dropped 2 bases, with 12 bases sitting between them. Germline-derived CDR1 and CDR2 are MNHEY and SVGAGI. The CDR3 has 14 amino acids. The CDR3 sequence is CASRAGTYTDTQYF. For the CDR3, the DNA is TGTGCCAGCAGGGCCGGGACCTACACAGATACGCAGTATTTT.

The genes are TRBV4-1 and TRBJ2-3, with D maybe TRBD1 (5 bases). V was pared by 3 bases and J by 3 bases, with 16 bases between. This CDR3 contains 16 residues. The V gene's germline CDR1 is MGHRA and CDR2 YSYEKL. In DNA, the CDR3 is TGCGCCAGCAGCCAGGCCCCAGGGAAGGGGACAGATACGCAGTATTTT. Amino acids: CASSQAPGKGTDTQYF.

CDR3 residues: CASSLPFLTSENEQFF. The DNA for the CDR3 is TGTGCCAGCAGCTTACCCTTCTTAACTAGCGAAAATGAGCAGTTCTTC. This chain connects TRBV11-2 to TRBJ2-1, with 7 bases that match TRBD2. CDR1 is SGHAT and CDR2 is FQNNGV in the germline V gene. The CDR3 sequence is 16 residues long. V lost 2 bases and J lost 7; bases outside the gene matches: 11.

The chain is built from TRBV13 and TRBJ1-2, with D tentatively TRBD1 (5 bases). The V gene's germline CDR1 is PRHDT and CDR2 FYEKMQ (reference sequence). V shed 2 bases and J shed 6 bases, with 13 bases lying between them. The CDR3 contains 14 residues. The CDR3 loop reads CASSLKAGRNGYTF. CDR3 sequence (DNA): TGTGCCAGCAGCTTAAAGGCAGGGAGAAATGGCTACACCTTC.

This sequence joins TRBV6-4 and TRBJ2-3; D gene unclear. CDR3 length: 14 residues. V dropped 3 bases and J dropped 3 bases, with 10 bases sitting between them. The germline V gene encodes CDR1 MRHNA and CDR2 SNTAGT. CDR3 DNA sequence: TGTGCCAGCAGTGAAGGAGAAGGGACAGATACGCAGTATTTT. It yields the protein CASSEGEGTDTQYF.

About this clone itself: The same CDR3 is also encoded by other DNA sequences in this sample. The gene calls are TRBV11-3 and TRBJ1-4; D perhaps matches TRBD1 (5 bases). Germline lookup yields CDR1 SGHNT and CDR2 YENEEA. This CDR3 is 15 amino acids long. Deletions cut 5 bases from V and 4 bases from J, with 14 bases between. The CDR3 sequence: CASSRTSGINEKLFF. DNA for the CDR3: TGTGCCAGCAGCCGAACCTCAGGGATTAATGAAAAACTGTTTTTT. Supplemented by reference TRBV11-3 and TRBJ1-4, the full variable domain reads EAGVVQSPRYKIIEKKQPVAFWCNPISGHNTLYWYLQNLGQGPELLIRYENEEAVDDSQLPKDRFSAERLKGVDSTLKIQPAELGDSAVYLCASSRTSGINEKLFFGSGTQLSVL.

The rearrangement uses TRBV28 and TRBJ1-5; D gene unclear. CDR1 is MDHEN, CDR2 SYDVKM, per germline. This CDR3 is built from 12 residues. V lost 8 bases to trimming and J lost 1 base, with 6 bases between them. CDR3 sequence reads: CASENSNQPQHF. In DNA, the CDR3 is TGTGCCAGCGAGAACAGCAATCAGCCCCAGCATTTT.

The rearrangement uses TRBV6-5 and TRBJ2-4, with TRBD1 matching over 8 bases. Germline values: CDR1 MNHEY, CDR2 SVGAGI. The CDR3 has 11 amino acids. The trim removed 5 bases at V and 13 bases at J, leaving 4 bases unmatched. The CDR3 spells CASSHGQGQYF. CDR3 in DNA: TGTGCCAGCAGTCATGGACAGGGCCAGTACTTC.

This clone showed up just once. The chain recombines TRBV7-2 with TRBJ1-2; D gene ambiguous. CDR1 and CDR2 (germline): SGHTA, FQGNSA. The germline V and J ends were trimmed by 1 base and 8 bases, with 20 bases remaining between them. The CDR3 has 16 residues. The CDR3 bases are TGTGCCAGCAGCTTAGATCGCAGGCCGGTTGGAAGGGGCTACACCTTC. It is translated as CASSLDRRPVGRGYTF. The variable domain in full, with the rest retrieved from reference TRBV7-2 and TRBJ1-2, is GAGVSQSPSNKVTEKGKDVELRCDPISGHTALYWYRQSLGQGLEFLIYFQGNSAPDKSGLPSDRFSAERTGGSVSTLTIQRTQQEDSAVYLCASSLDRRPVGRGYTFGSGTRLTVV.

The chain carries TRBV7-9 and TRBJ1-1, with unresolved D. V lost 3 bases and J 3 bases, leaving 5 bases between the germline ends. Germline CDR1 is SEHNR and CDR2 is FQNEAQ (reference sequence). The CDR3 loop spans 12 amino acids. Here the CDR3 DNA reads TGTGCCAGCAGCTTTTCTTACACTGAAGCTTTCTTT. This codes for CASSFSYTEAFF. Complete variable domain (other parts from reference TRBV7-9 and TRBJ1-1): DTGVSQNPRHKITKRGQNVTFRCDPISEHNRLYWYRQTLGQGPEFLTYFQNEAQLEKSRLLSDRFSAERPKGSFSTLEIQRTEQGDSAMYLCASSFSYTEAFFGQGTRLTVV.

The V gene is TRBV30, the J gene TRBJ1-5; D call uncertain. The CDR3 is 13 amino acids. Trimming took 1 base from V and 0 from J, leaving 4 bases between them. CDR1 GTSNPN and CDR2 SVGIG come from the germline V gene (reference sequence). CDR3: CAWSEDSNQPQHF. Written as DNA, the CDR3 is TGTGCCTGGAGTGAAGATAGCAATCAGCCCCAGCATTTT.

The chain employs TRBV10-2 and TRBJ2-2; 8 bases match TRBD2. CDR3 length equals 15 residues. V trimming: 3 bases; J trimming: 3 bases; junction bases outside the gene matches: 3. Germline V gives CDR1 WSHSY, CDR2 SAAADI. CDR3 amino acids: CASSDTSGYTGELFF. Written as DNA, the CDR3 is TGCGCCAGCAGTGACACTAGCGGCTACACCGGGGAGCTGTTTTTT.

This clone was seen once. The chain uses TRBV28 and TRBJ1-2; the D gene is possibly TRBD1 (5 bases). This CDR3 region has 12 residues. Germline V gene lookup returns CDR1 MDHEN and CDR2 SYDVKM. The V end lost 6 bases, the J end lost 5 bases, and 10 bases lay between the germline ends. Here the CDR3 reads CASSSGWYGYTF. In nucleotides, the CDR3 is TGTGCCAGCAGCTCAGGGTGGTATGGCTACACCTTC.

The chain combines TRBV11-3 with TRBJ2-5; the D is unclear. The germline V gene has CDR1 SGHNT and CDR2 YENEEA. The CDR3 consists of 13 residues. V lost 6 bases, J lost 1 base, and 9 bases lay in between. CDR3 DNA sequence: TGTGCCAGCAGGCGAACCCTCCAAGAGACCCAGTACTTC. This encodes CASRRTLQETQYF.

The genes are TRBV4-2 and TRBJ2-7; TRBD1 is a possible D gene (6 bases). Between the trimmed V and J ends, which lost 0 bases and 1 base, there was a span of 13 bases. The CDR3 has 16 residues. Per the germline V gene, CDR1 is LGHNA and CDR2 is YNFKEQ. In nucleotides, the CDR3 is TGTGCCAGCAGCCAAGACCGGGACACCACTTCCTACGAGCAGTACTTC. Encoded protein: CASSQDRDTTSYEQYF.

V gene TRBV9 combines with J gene TRBJ1-1; D ambiguous. CDR3 size: 13 residues. CDR1 is SGDLS and CDR2 is YYNGEE in the germline V gene. Trimming took 7 bases from V and 3 from J, leaving 13 bases between them. CDR3 protein: CASGRDYDTEAFF. The CDR3, as DNA: TGTGCCAGCGGGAGGGATTACGACACTGAAGCTTTCTTT.

The chain has TRBV4-1 and TRBJ2-5, with D maybe TRBD2 (5 bases). Germline loops: CDR1 MGHRA, CDR2 YSYEKL. The CDR3 runs to 15 residues. The V gene lost 7 bases and the J gene lost 4 bases, with 19 bases spanning the gap. As DNA, the CDR3 is TGCGCCAGCACTGGAGGAGTCGGTAGAATAGAGACCCAGTACTTC. It encodes CASTGGVGRIETQYF.

The genes are TRBV5-8 and TRBJ1-4; 7 bases are shared with TRBD1. The V and J ends lost 0 bases and 10 bases, in that order; junction bases with no gene match: 9. The length of the CDR3 is 15 residues. Germline assignment: CDR1 SGHTS and CDR2 YDEGEE. Here the CDR3 DNA reads TGTGCCAGCAGCTTGGTCCGAGGGGGCTGGGGAAAACTGTTTTTT. This encodes CASSLVRGGWGKLFF.

The count of this clone is one. The chain carries TRBV7-3 and TRBJ2-2; no firm D call. The CDR3 length is 16 residues. Trimming took 3 bases from V and 4 from J, leaving 15 bases between them. Germline V lookup: CDR1 SGHTA, CDR2 FQGTGA. This CDR3 is CASSFQIAEPTGELFF. Written as DNA, the CDR3 is TGTGCCAGCAGCTTCCAAATCGCGGAACCCACCGGGGAGCTGTTTTTT.

This clone was counted a single time. This rearrangement joins TRBV30 to TRBJ2-5; 13 bases are shared with TRBD2. Germline V gene lookup returns CDR1 GTSNPN and CDR2 SVGIG (reference sequence). The CDR3 covers 15 residues. Trimming at V came to 7 bases and at J to 0 bases, leaving 5 bases not matched to a gene. The CDR3 DNA reads as TGTGCCTTCCCCGGGACTAGCGGGAACCAAGAGACCCAGTACTTC. Its protein is CAFPGTSGNQETQYF.